This T cell receptor beta chain came from a study of PD-1 blockade in mismatch repair-deficient tumors. Study as a whole: Patients had around 12 mismatch repair-deficient cancer types, all previously treated and progressing.

Germline CDR1 reads LNHNV; CDR2 reads YYDKDF (reference sequence). The CDR3 runs 18 residues. V was clipped by 2 bases and J by 7 bases; unmatched bases: 15. Concerning this clone: What it recognizes is unknown.

The method was immunoSEQ multiplex PCR; TCRdb's version includes in-frame clones alone and lacks a portion of them. The sample yields roughly 130,000 clones, almost 90% seen once. Three pembrolizumab responders had their TCRs sequenced. Overall study results and limits: Tumor-resident clones, often absent from pretreatment blood, expanded after pembrolizumab and then contracted.

The chain carries TRBV15 and TRBJ2-2; TRBD2 matches 8 bases. This TCR came from an adult with mismatch repair-deficient cancer. The sequencing here drew on peripheral blood, taken 72 weeks after starting pembrolizumab. The CDR3 DNA reads as TGTGCCACCAGCAGAAGCCCCCAAGCGGGAGCACCCGACGGGGAGCTGTTTTTT. Residues: CATSRSPQAGAPDGELFF.